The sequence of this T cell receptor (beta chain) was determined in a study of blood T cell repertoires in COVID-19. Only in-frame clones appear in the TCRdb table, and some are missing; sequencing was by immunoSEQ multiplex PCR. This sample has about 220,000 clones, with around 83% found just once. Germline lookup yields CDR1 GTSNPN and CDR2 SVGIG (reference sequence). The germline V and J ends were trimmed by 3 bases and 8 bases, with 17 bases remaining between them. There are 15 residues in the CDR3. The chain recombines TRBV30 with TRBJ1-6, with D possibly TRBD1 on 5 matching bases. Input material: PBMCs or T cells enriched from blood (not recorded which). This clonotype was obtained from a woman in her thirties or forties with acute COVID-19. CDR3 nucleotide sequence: TGTGCCTGGAGCCAGGGAGGAGAATTTTATTCACCCCTCCACTTT. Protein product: CAWSQGGEFYSPLHF.